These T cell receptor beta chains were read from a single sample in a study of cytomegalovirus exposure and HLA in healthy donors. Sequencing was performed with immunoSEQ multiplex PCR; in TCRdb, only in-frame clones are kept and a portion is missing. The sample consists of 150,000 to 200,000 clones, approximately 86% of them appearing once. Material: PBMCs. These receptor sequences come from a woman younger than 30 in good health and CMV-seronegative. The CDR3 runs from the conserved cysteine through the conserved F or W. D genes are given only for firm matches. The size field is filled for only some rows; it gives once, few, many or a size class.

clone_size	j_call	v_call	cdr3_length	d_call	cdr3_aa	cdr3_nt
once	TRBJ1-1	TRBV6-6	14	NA	CASMGAGPNTEAFF	TGTGCCAGCATGGGGGCAGGACCGAACACTGAAGCTTTCTTT
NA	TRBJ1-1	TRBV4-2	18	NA	CASSQESNSQGVSTEAFF	TGTGCCAGCAGCCAAGAATCCAACAGCCAGGGTGTGAGCACTGAAGCTTTCTTT
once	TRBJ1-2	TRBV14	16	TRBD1	CASSQGQGRSAYGYTF	TGTGCCAGCAGCCAAGGACAGGGGCGATCCGCCTATGGCTACACCTTC
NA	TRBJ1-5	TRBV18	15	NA	CASSPLRGPEQPQHF	TGTGCCAGCTCACCCCTCAGGGGCCCAGAACAGCCCCAGCATTTT
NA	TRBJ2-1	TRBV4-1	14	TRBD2	CASSLIAGVNEQFF	TGCGCCAGCAGCCTAATAGCGGGAGTCAATGAGCAGTTCTTC
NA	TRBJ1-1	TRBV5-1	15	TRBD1	CASSLDRGRNGKAFF	TGCGCCAGCAGCTTAGACAGGGGGCGAAATGGGAAAGCTTTCTTT
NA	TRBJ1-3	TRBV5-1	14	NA	CASSLDNSGNTIYF	TGCGCCAGCAGCCTGGACAACTCTGGAAACACCATATATTTT
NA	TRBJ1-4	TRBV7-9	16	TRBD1	CANSWGQGTTNEKLFF	TGTGCCAACAGCTGGGGACAGGGGACAACTAATGAAAAACTGTTTTTT
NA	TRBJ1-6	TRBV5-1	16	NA	CASSLGNREFDSPLHF	TGCGCCAGCAGCCTGGGGAACAGGGAGTTCGATTCACCCCTCCACTTT
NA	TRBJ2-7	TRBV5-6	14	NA	CASSLGAGLYEQYF	TGTGCCAGCAGCTTGGGGGCGGGCCTCTACGAGCAGTACTTC
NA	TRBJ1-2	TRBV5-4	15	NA	CASSFGSVTRGGYTF	TGTGCCAGCAGCTTCGGGTCAGTCACCCGGGGTGGCTACACCTTC
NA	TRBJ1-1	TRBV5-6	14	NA	CASTFKRRNTEAFF	TGTGCCAGCACCTTCAAAAGGAGGAACACTGAAGCTTTCTTT
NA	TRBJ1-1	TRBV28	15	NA	CASTPGGAMNTEAFF	TGTGCCAGCACCCCGGGGGGGGCAATGAACACTGAAGCTTTCTTT
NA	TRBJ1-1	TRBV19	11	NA	CASTERVRAFF	TGTGCCAGTACTGAGAGGGTTCGGGCTTTCTTT
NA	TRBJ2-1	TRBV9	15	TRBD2	CASSVDLAAYNEQFF	TGTGCCAGCAGCGTAGATCTAGCGGCTTACAATGAGCAGTTCTTC
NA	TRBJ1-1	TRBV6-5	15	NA	CASSYSPGVNTEAFF	TGTGCCAGCAGTTACTCCCCGGGGGTGAACACTGAAGCTTTCTTT
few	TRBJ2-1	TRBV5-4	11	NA	CASSSRNEQFF	TGTGCCAGCAGCTCACGGAATGAGCAGTTCTTC
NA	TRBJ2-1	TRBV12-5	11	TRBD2	CASGTSSGPFF	TGTGCTAGTGGTACCTCTAGCGGGCCGTTCTTC
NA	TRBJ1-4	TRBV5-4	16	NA	CASSSSGRGTNEKLFF	TGTGCCAGCAGCTCCTCCGGGCGGGGAACTAATGAAAAACTGTTTTTT
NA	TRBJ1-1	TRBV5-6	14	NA	CASSPAGHDTEAFF	TGTGCCAGCAGCCCGGCAGGGCACGACACTGAAGCTTTCTTT
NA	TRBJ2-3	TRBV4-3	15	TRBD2	CATSELAGGVDTQYF	TGCGCGACTTCTGAGCTAGCGGGGGGAGTGGATACGCAGTATTTT
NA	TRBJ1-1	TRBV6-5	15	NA	CASSKRVGGYTEAFF	TGTGCCAGCAGCAAGAGGGTCGGAGGGTACACTGAAGCTTTCTTT
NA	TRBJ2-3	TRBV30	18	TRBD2	CAWSPSPLAGGYSDTQYF	TGTGCCTGGAGTCCATCCCCCCTAGCGGGAGGGTACTCAGATACGCAGTATTTT
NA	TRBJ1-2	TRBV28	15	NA	CASSLEGEGDYGYTF	TGTGCCAGCAGTTTAGAGGGGGAAGGAGACTATGGCTACACCTTC
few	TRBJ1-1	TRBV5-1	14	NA	CASSLGQTYTEAFF	TGCGCCAGCAGCTTAGGACAAACGTACACTGAAGCTTTCTTT
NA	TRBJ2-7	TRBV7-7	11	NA	CASSAGDEQYF	TGTGCTAGCAGCGCCGGAGACGAGCAGTACTTC
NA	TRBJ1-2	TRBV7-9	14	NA	CASSLATGRRGYTF	TGTGCCAGCAGCTTAGCAACAGGGCGCCGGGGCTACACCTTC
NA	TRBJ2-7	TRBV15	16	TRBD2	CATSRGTSGRAGEQYF	TGTGCCACCAGCAGAGGGACTAGCGGGAGGGCCGGCGAGCAGTACTTC
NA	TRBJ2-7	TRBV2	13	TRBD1	CASRRDRGEEQYF	TGTGCCAGCAGGCGGGACAGGGGTGAAGAGCAGTACTTC
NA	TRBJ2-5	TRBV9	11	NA	CASSVGQTQYF	TGTGCCAGCAGCGTGGGGCAGACCCAGTACTTC
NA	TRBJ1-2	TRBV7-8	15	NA	CASSFFDRRNYGYTF	TGTGCCAGCAGCTTTTTTGACAGGAGAAACTATGGCTACACCTTC
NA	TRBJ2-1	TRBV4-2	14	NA	CASSGEIRNNEQFF	TGTGCCAGCAGCGGAGAGATCCGAAACAATGAGCAGTTCTTC
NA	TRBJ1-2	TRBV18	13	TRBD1	CASSPGTGGGYTF	TGTGCCAGCTCACCCGGGACAGGGGGTGGCTACACCTTC
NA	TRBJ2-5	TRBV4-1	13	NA	CASSHVPGETQYF	TGCGCCAGCAGCCATGTTCCGGGAGAGACCCAGTACTTC
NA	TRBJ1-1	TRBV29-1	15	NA	CSVVSGANMNTEAFF	TGCAGCGTTGTTTCAGGGGCCAACATGAACACTGAAGCTTTCTTT
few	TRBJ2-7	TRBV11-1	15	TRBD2	CASSLVPAGADEQYF	TGTGCCAGCAGCTTAGTCCCGGCGGGAGCAGACGAGCAGTACTTC
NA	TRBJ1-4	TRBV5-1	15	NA	CASSQGGTTNEKLFF	TGCGCCAGCAGCCAGGGTGGTACCACTAATGAAAAACTGTTTTTT
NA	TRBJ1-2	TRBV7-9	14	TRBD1	CASSRAGQGNGYTF	TGTGCCAGCAGCCGGGCCGGACAGGGCAATGGCTACACCTTC
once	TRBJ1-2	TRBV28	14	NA	CASSPVGANYGYTF	TGTGCCAGCAGTCCCGTCGGAGCTAACTATGGCTACACCTTC
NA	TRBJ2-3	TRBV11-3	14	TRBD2	CASSLRAGGDTQYF	TGTGCCAGCAGCTTACGAGCGGGAGGAGATACGCAGTATTTT